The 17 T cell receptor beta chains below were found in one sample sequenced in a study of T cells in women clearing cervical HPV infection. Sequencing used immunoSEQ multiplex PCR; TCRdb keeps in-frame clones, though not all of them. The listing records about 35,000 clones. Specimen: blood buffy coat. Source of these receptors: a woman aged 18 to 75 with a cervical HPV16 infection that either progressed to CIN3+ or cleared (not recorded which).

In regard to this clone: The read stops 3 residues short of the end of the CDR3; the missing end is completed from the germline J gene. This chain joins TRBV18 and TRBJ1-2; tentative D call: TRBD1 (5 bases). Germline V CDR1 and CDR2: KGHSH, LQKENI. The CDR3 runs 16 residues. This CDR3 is CASSQTLGTSAYDYTF. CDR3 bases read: TGTGCCAGCTCACAAACCCTTGGGACTAGCGCCTACGAC.

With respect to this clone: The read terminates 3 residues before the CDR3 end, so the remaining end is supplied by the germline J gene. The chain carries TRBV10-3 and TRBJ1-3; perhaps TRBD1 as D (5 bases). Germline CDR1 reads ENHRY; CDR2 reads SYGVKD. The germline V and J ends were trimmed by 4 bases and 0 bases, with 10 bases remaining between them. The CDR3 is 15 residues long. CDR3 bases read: TGTGCCATCAGTGGGGCGGACAACTCTGGAAACACC. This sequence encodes CAISGADNSGNT. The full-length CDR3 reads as CAISGADNSGNTIYF.

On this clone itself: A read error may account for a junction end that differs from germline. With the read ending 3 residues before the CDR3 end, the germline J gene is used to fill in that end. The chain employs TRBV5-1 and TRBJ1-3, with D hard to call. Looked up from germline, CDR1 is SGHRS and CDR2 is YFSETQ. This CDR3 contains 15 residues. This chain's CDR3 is CASSPTSSSGNTIYF. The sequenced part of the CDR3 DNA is TGCGCCAGCAGCCCGACATCTAGCTCTGGAAACACA.

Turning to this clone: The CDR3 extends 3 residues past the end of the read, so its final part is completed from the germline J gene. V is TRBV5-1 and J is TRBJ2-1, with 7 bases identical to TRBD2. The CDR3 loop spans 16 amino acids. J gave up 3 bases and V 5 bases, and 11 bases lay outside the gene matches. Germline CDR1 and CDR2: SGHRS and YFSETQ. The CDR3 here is CASSPDPGEGYNEQFF. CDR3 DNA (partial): TGCGCCAGCAGTCCAGACCCGGGGGAGGGCTACAATGAG.

The covered CDR3 bases are TGTGCCAGCAGTGAAGTATTTACCGGGACAGGGGAC. Translated, it gives CASSEVFTGTGD. The CDR3 in full is CASSEVFTGTGDYTF. V usage is TRBV6-1 and J usage is TRBJ1-2, with TRBD1 matching 10 bases. The read falls 3 residues short of the CDR3 end, and the missing part is taken from the germline J gene. There are 15 residues in the CDR3. Looked up from germline, CDR1 is MNHNS and CDR2 is SASEGT.

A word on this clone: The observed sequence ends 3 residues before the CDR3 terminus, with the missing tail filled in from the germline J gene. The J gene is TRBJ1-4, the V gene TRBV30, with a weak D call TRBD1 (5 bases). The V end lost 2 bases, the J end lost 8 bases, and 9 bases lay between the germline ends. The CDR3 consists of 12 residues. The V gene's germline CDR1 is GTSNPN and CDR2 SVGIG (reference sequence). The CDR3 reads CAWSQGGEKLFF. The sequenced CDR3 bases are TGTGCCTGGAGTCAGGGTGGCGAAAAA.

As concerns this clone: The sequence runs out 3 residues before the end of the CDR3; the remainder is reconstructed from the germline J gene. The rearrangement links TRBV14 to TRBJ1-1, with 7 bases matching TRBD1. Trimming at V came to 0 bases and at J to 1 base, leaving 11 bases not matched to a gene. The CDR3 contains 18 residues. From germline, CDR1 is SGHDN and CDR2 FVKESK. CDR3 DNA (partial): TGTGCCAGCAGCCAAGATGCGGGTTGGGGACAGAAGAACACTGAA. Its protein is CASSQDAGWGQKNTE. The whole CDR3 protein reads CASSQDAGWGQKNTEAFF.

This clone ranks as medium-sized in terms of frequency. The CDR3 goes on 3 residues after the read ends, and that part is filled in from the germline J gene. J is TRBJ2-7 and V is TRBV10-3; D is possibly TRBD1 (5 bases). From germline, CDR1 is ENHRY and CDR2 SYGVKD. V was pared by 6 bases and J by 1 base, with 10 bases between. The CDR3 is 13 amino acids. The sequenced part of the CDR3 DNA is TGTGCCATCAGAGGAACAGGTTCCTACGAG. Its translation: CAIRGTGSYE. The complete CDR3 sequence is CAIRGTGSYEQYF.

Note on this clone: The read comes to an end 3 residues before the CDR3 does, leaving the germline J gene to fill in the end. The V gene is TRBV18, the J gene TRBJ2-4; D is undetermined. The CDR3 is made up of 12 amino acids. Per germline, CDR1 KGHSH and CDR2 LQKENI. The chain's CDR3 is CASSTPAAGQYF. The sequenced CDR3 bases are TGTGCCAGCTCTACGCCCGCGGCCGGT.

Partial CDR3 DNA: TGTGCCAGCAGCTGGGGACAGGGACGGTACGAG. It specifies CASSWGQGRYE. The entire CDR3 is CASSWGQGRYEQYF. The gene calls are TRBV5-4 and TRBJ2-7, with 9 positions matching TRBD1. Sequencing ends 3 residues short of the CDR3 end; the germline J gene provides the rest. With 3 bases clipped from V and 4 bases from J, the junction kept 5 bases outside the gene matches. CDR1 is SGHNT, CDR2 YYREEE, per germline (reference sequence). The CDR3 runs to 14 residues.

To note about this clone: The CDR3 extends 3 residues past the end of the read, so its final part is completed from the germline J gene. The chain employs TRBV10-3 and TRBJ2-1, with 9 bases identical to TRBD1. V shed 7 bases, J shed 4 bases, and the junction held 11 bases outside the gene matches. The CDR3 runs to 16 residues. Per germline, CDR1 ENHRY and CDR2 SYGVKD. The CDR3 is CAITPDPGQGYNEQFF. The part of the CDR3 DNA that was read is TGTGCCATCACACCCGACCCGGGACAGGGTTACAATGAG.

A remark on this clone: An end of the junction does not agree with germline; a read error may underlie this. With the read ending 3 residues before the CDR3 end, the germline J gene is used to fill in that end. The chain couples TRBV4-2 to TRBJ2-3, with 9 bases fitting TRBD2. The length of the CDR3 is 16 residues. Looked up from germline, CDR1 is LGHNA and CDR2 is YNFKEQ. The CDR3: CASSQDTVAGADTQYF. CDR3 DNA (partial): TGCGCCAGCAGCCAAGATACTGTAGCGGGAGCAGATACG.

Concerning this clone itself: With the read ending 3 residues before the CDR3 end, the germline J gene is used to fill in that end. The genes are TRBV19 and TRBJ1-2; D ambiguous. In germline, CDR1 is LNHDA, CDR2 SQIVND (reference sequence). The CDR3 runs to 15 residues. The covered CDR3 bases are TGTGCCAGTAGTATAGTTGCTGAGAGCTCCTACGAC. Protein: CASSIVAESSYD. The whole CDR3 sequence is CASSIVAESSYDYTF.

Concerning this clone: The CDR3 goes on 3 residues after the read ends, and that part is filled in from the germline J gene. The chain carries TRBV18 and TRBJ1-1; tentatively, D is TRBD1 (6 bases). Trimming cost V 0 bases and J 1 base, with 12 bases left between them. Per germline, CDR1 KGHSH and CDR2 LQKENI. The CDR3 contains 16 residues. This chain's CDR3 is CASSPPTGTPNTEAFF. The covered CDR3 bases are TGTGCCAGCTCACCACCTACAGGGACACCGAACACTGAA.

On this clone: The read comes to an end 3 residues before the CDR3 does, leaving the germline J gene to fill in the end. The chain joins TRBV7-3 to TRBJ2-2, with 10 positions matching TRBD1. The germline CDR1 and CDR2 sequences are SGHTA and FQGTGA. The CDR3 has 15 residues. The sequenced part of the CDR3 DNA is TGTGCCAGCAGCTTAACGGGACAGGGGAATGAAAAG. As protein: CASSLTGQGNEK. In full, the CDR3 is CASSLTGQGNEKLFF.

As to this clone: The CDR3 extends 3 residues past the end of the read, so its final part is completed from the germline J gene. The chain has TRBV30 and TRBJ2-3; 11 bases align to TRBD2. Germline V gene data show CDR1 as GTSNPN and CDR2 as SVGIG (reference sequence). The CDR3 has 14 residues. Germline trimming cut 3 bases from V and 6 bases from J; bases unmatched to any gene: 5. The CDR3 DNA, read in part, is TGTGCCTGGAGCCCAACTAGCGGGGGCGATACG. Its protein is CAWSPTSGGDT. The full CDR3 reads CAWSPTSGGDTQYF.

This chain's CDR3 is CASSQEPPRGSGTDTQYF. CDR3 bases read: TGTGCCAGCAGCCAAGAACCCCCCCGCGGGAGTGGAACAGATACG. This chain connects TRBV4-2 to TRBJ2-3; 7 nucleotides align to TRBD2. The read ends 3 residues before the CDR3 terminus; that terminus is restored from the germline J gene. V shed 0 bases, J shed 3 bases, and the junction held 12 bases outside the gene matches. The length of the CDR3 is 18 residues. The germline V gene encodes CDR1 LGHNA and CDR2 YNFKEQ.